These T cell receptor beta chains were read from a single sample in a study of cytomegalovirus exposure and HLA in healthy donors. TCRdb keeps only in-frame clones here, not all; method: immunoSEQ multiplex PCR. The repertoire holds approximately 190,000 clones, with 82% as singletons. The sequencing sample was made of PBMCs. These receptors were obtained from a woman aged 45-60 years in good health and CMV-seropositive. Each CDR3 is given with its conserved first and last residue. Each record gives: V gene, D gene, J gene, CDR3 protein, CDR3 DNA. D genes are given only for firm matches.

v_call: TRBV6-5; d_call: TRBD1; j_call: TRBJ2-3; cdr3_aa: CASRLTGGIGDTQYF; cdr3_nt: TGTGCCAGCAGACTAACAGGGGGCATTGGAGATACGCAGTATTTT
v_call: TRBV13; d_call: TRBD2; j_call: TRBJ2-7; cdr3_aa: CASSRGGAYEQYF; cdr3_nt: TGTGCCAGCAGCCGCGGGGGGGCCTACGAGCAGTACTTC
v_call: TRBV5-6; d_call: NA; j_call: TRBJ1-1; cdr3_aa: CASSLDMNTEAFF; cdr3_nt: TGTGCCAGCAGCTTGGACATGAACACTGAAGCTTTCTTT
v_call: TRBV28; d_call: NA; j_call: TRBJ1-1; cdr3_aa: CASSLNGLEAFF; cdr3_nt: TGTGCCAGCAGTTTAAACGGACTTGAAGCTTTCTTT
v_call: TRBV7-2; d_call: TRBD2; j_call: TRBJ2-5; cdr3_aa: CASSGEGETQYF; cdr3_nt: TGTGCCAGCAGCGGGGAGGGAGAGACCCAGTACTTC
v_call: TRBV27; d_call: TRBD1; j_call: TRBJ2-7; cdr3_aa: CASSLGAGGPYEQYF; cdr3_nt: TGTGCCAGCAGTTTGGGGGCAGGGGGTCCCTACGAGCAGTACTTC
v_call: TRBV30; d_call: NA; j_call: TRBJ1-5; cdr3_aa: CAWSSGIAQPQHF; cdr3_nt: TGTGCCTGGAGTTCAGGGATCGCACAGCCCCAGCATTTT
v_call: TRBV6-1; d_call: NA; j_call: TRBJ1-1; cdr3_aa: CASSERSRVGTEAFF; cdr3_nt: TGTGCCAGCAGTGAACGGAGCAGGGTGGGCACTGAAGCTTTCTTT
v_call: TRBV5-1; d_call: NA; j_call: TRBJ2-7; cdr3_aa: CASSARGSPYEQYF; cdr3_nt: TGCGCCAGCAGCGCCCGAGGCAGCCCCTACGAGCAGTACTTC
v_call: TRBV11-2; d_call: NA; j_call: TRBJ2-3; cdr3_aa: CASSLDGRGTDTQYF; cdr3_nt: TGTGCCAGCAGCTTAGACGGGAGAGGGACAGATACGCAGTATTTT
v_call: TRBV27; d_call: TRBD2; j_call: TRBJ2-3; cdr3_aa: CASSLGPQLAGVSTDTQYF; cdr3_nt: TGTGCCAGCAGTTTAGGACCCCAACTAGCGGGGGTGTCCACAGATACGCAGTATTTT
v_call: TRBV5-1; d_call: TRBD2; j_call: TRBJ2-5; cdr3_aa: CASSPGLAEETQYF; cdr3_nt: TGCGCCAGCAGCCCGGGACTAGCGGAAGAGACCCAGTACTTC
v_call: TRBV5-1; d_call: TRBD2; j_call: TRBJ2-7; cdr3_aa: CASSSGTSGGAGEQYF; cdr3_nt: TGCGCCAGCAGCTCCGGGACTAGCGGGGGGGCGGGGGAGCAGTACTTC
v_call: TRBV28; d_call: NA; j_call: TRBJ2-1; cdr3_aa: CASSLLARMHEQFF; cdr3_nt: TGTGCCAGCAGTTTACTAGCGAGAATGCATGAGCAGTTCTTC
v_call: TRBV29-1; d_call: TRBD1; j_call: TRBJ2-1; cdr3_aa: CSVEPDRVSYNEQFF; cdr3_nt: TGCAGCGTTGAACCGGACAGGGTTTCCTACAATGAGCAGTTCTTC
v_call: TRBV4-1; d_call: TRBD1; j_call: TRBJ2-7; cdr3_aa: CASSQEEVGTGYEQYF; cdr3_nt: TGCGCCAGCAGCCAAGAAGAAGTTGGGACAGGGTACGAGCAGTACTTC
v_call: TRBV28; d_call: NA; j_call: TRBJ1-5; cdr3_aa: CASSSDTDSNQPQHF; cdr3_nt: TGTGCCAGCAGTTCGGACACCGATAGCAATCAGCCCCAGCATTTT
v_call: TRBV5-1; d_call: NA; j_call: TRBJ1-1; cdr3_aa: CASSLGWAGNTEAFF; cdr3_nt: TGCGCCAGCAGCTTGGGATGGGCGGGGAACACTGAAGCTTTCTTT
v_call: TRBV12-2; d_call: NA; j_call: TRBJ2-7; cdr3_aa: CASRGHGGGLAEQYF; cdr3_nt: TGTGCAAGTCGCGGGCACGGCGGGGGGCTCGCCGAGCAGTACTTC
v_call: TRBV28; d_call: TRBD2; j_call: TRBJ2-2; cdr3_aa: CASGPPAGGDTGELFF; cdr3_nt: TGTGCCAGCGGGCCGCCAGCGGGGGGCGACACCGGGGAGCTGTTTTTT
v_call: TRBV6-5; d_call: NA; j_call: TRBJ2-5; cdr3_aa: CASSIQETQYF; cdr3_nt: TGTGCCAGCAGTATACAAGAGACCCAGTACTTC
v_call: TRBV23-1; d_call: TRBD1; j_call: TRBJ2-3; cdr3_aa: CASSHETGGQVPDTQYF; cdr3_nt: TGCGCCAGCAGTCACGAGACAGGGGGCCAAGTCCCAGATACGCAGTATTTT
v_call: TRBV5-1; d_call: NA; j_call: TRBJ1-5; cdr3_aa: CASSSMGGNQPQHF; cdr3_nt: TGCGCCAGCAGCTCTATGGGGGGGAATCAGCCCCAGCATTTT
v_call: TRBV25-1; d_call: NA; j_call: TRBJ2-2; cdr3_aa: CASSSNTGYSGELFF; cdr3_nt: TGTGCCAGCAGTTCCAACACCGGGTATTCCGGGGAGCTGTTTTTT
v_call: TRBV27; d_call: TRBD2; j_call: TRBJ2-2; cdr3_aa: CASAPSAGENTGELFF; cdr3_nt: TGTGCCAGCGCCCCCTCAGCGGGAGAAAACACCGGGGAGCTGTTTTTT